This is a list of T cell receptor beta chains from one sample in a study of blood T cell repertoires in COVID-19. Measured with immunoSEQ multiplex PCR; TCRdb has only the in-frame clones, and not every one. The sample records 60,000 to 70,000 clones, around four fifths being singletons. The sample consisted of peripheral blood. These receptors originate from a woman in her 70s with acute or convalescent COVID-19. Each CDR3 is given with its conserved first and last residue. Fields, in order: V gene, D gene, clone size, J gene, CDR3 DNA, CDR3 protein. A D gene is named only where the DNA matches it firmly. Clone size, where shown, is once, few, many, or a class for clones that have expanded.

V: TRBV6-6; D: TRBD1; size: .; J: TRBJ1-2; DNA: TGTGCCAGCAGTCCACGGGACAGGGGGCCGGGCTACACCTTC; CDR3: CASSPRDRGPGYTF
V: TRBV11-2; D: .; size: .; J: TRBJ1-1; DNA: TGTGCCAGCAGCTTATTGGCAGGGGAGACTGAAGCTTTCTTT; CDR3: CASSLLAGETEAFF
V: TRBV9; D: TRBD2; size: .; J: TRBJ2-3; DNA: TGTGCCAGCAGCGGCCTAGCGGGGGGGCCGTTAGATACGCAGTATTTT; CDR3: CASSGLAGGPLDTQYF
V: TRBV6-5; D: .; size: .; J: TRBJ2-1; DNA: TGTGCCAGTAGGGCAGAGGGATACAATGAGCAGTTCTTC; CDR3: CASRAEGYNEQFF
V: TRBV28; D: .; size: few; J: TRBJ1-6; DNA: TGTGCCAGCAGTTTATACAGAATGGAATCACCCCTCCACTTT; CDR3: CASSLYRMESPLHF
V: TRBV6-5; D: .; size: .; J: TRBJ1-2; DNA: TGTGCCAGCAACCCGACAGTTAACTATGGCTACACCTTC; CDR3: CASNPTVNYGYTF
V: TRBV19; D: .; size: once; J: TRBJ2-1; DNA: TGTGCCAGTAGCACAATCAATGAGCAGTTCTTC; CDR3: CASSTINEQFF
V: TRBV5-1; D: .; size: .; J: TRBJ1-5; DNA: TGCGCCAGTGAAAAGATCGGGGGAGATAGCAATCAGCCCCAGCATTTT; CDR3: CASEKIGGDSNQPQHF
V: TRBV28; D: TRBD1; size: once; J: TRBJ1-5; DNA: TGTGCCAGCAGTAACAGGGGGCGACCGAATCAGCCCCAGCATTTT; CDR3: CASSNRGRPNQPQHF
V: TRBV6-6; D: TRBD2; size: .; J: TRBJ2-1; DNA: TGTGCCAGCAGTTACTTTAGCGGGGGGGGTGAGCAGTTCTTC; CDR3: CASSYFSGGGEQFF
V: TRBV27; D: .; size: .; J: TRBJ1-2; DNA: TGTGCCACCATGACTAGAGGCAGCGGGACTGGCTACACCTTC; CDR3: CATMTRGSGTGYTF
V: TRBV7-6; D: .; size: .; J: TRBJ2-3; DNA: TGTGCCAGCAGCTTAGTAACAGCAGATACGCAGTATTTT; CDR3: CASSLVTADTQYF
V: TRBV20-1; D: .; size: .; J: TRBJ1-2; DNA: TGCAGTGCTAGTTTTGTCAAGGCGGACTATGGCTACACCTTC; CDR3: CSASFVKADYGYTF
V: TRBV29-1; D: .; size: .; J: TRBJ2-3; DNA: TGCAGCGTTGAAGGGTATCGGTCGGGGGGCACAGATACGCAGTATTTT; CDR3: CSVEGYRSGGTDTQYF
V: TRBV28; D: .; size: once; J: TRBJ1-2; DNA: TGTGCCAGCAGCACGGAGGGCGGCTATGGCTACACCTTC; CDR3: CASSTEGGYGYTF
V: TRBV24-1; D: TRBD1; size: .; J: TRBJ1-2; DNA: TGTGCCACCAGTGACTCGGACAGGGTCTATGGCTACACCTTC; CDR3: CATSDSDRVYGYTF
V: TRBV20-1; D: .; size: .; J: TRBJ1-6; DNA: TGCAGTGCTAGTCAGGGCTCGAATTCACCCCTCCACTTT; CDR3: CSASQGSNSPLHF
V: TRBV6-2/TRBV6-3; D: TRBD1; size: .; J: TRBJ1-3; DNA: TGTGCCAGCAGTTCTCGCGTGGGGGACAGGTCCGTCCCTGGAAACACCATATATTTT; CDR3: CASSSRVGDRSVPGNTIYF
V: TRBV24-1; D: .; size: .; J: TRBJ2-3; DNA: TGTGCCGCCAATGATTATCAGCGGACTAGCACAGATACGCAGTATTTT; CDR3: CAANDYQRTSTDTQYF
V: TRBV5-6; D: .; size: .; J: TRBJ1-2; DNA: TGTGCCAGCAGTGACAGGCCCTATGGCTACACCTTC; CDR3: CASSDRPYGYTF
V: TRBV6-1; D: TRBD1; size: .; J: TRBJ1-4; DNA: TGTGCCAGCAGTGAAAAGGGACAGGGGGAAGTGATTGAAAAACTGTTTTTT; CDR3: CASSEKGQGEVIEKLFF
V: TRBV6-6; D: TRBD2; size: .; J: TRBJ2-2; DNA: TGTGCCAGCAGCCAGCTAGCGGCCCTAACCGGGGAGCTGTTTTTT; CDR3: CASSQLAALTGELFF
V: TRBV18; D: TRBD2; size: .; J: TRBJ2-3; DNA: TGTGCCAGCTCACCGGGAGGGACCACAGATACGCAGTATTTT; CDR3: CASSPGGTTDTQYF
V: TRBV6-4; D: .; size: few; J: TRBJ1-1; DNA: TGTGCCACCCTCCCGAACACTGAAGCTTTCTTT; CDR3: CATLPNTEAFF
V: TRBV5-1; D: .; size: .; J: TRBJ2-3; DNA: TGCGCCAGCTTCACCGGGACATCCTCCCTGGGTACGCAGTATTTT; CDR3: CASFTGTSSLGTQYF
V: TRBV4-1; D: TRBD1; size: .; J: TRBJ2-7; DNA: TGCGCCAGCAGCCAAGCCAGGACAGGGGACGAGCAGTACTTC; CDR3: CASSQARTGDEQYF
V: TRBV5-1; D: .; size: few; J: TRBJ2-7; DNA: TGCGCCAGCAGCTCTGGAGTACAGGGTTGGGACGAGCAGTACTTC; CDR3: CASSSGVQGWDEQYF
V: TRBV11-2; D: .; size: few; J: TRBJ1-1; DNA: TGTGCCAGCAGCTTGACAACGGGATTCACTGAAGCTTTCTTT; CDR3: CASSLTTGFTEAFF
V: TRBV5-1; D: .; size: .; J: TRBJ2-7; DNA: TGCGCCAGCAGCCCTGACAGAAACCTCTACGAGCAGTACTTC; CDR3: CASSPDRNLYEQYF
V: TRBV6-5; D: TRBD2; size: .; J: TRBJ2-3; DNA: TGTGCCAGCACCCTCGGGGGGGCCGCAGATACGCAGTATTTT; CDR3: CASTLGGAADTQYF
V: TRBV6-5; D: .; size: .; J: TRBJ1-5; DNA: TGTGCCATACAGACGGACATTAGCAATCAGCCCCAGCATTTT; CDR3: CAIQTDISNQPQHF
V: TRBV2; D: TRBD2; size: .; J: TRBJ2-7; DNA: TGTGCCAGCAGTGATATAGGGGACCCTAGCGGGGAAGACGAGCAGTACTTC; CDR3: CASSDIGDPSGEDEQYF
V: TRBV5-4; D: .; size: .; J: TRBJ2-5; DNA: TGTGCCAGCAGCTTACGGGACCAAGAGACCCAGTACTTC; CDR3: CASSLRDQETQYF
V: TRBV18; D: .; size: .; J: TRBJ1-2; DNA: TGTGCCAGCACTCAGGGGAGCCACTACTATGGCTACACCTTC; CDR3: CASTQGSHYYGYTF
V: TRBV28; D: TRBD1; size: .; J: TRBJ2-7; DNA: TGTGCCGGATCCAGGGGAGACAGGGACAGCTACGAGCAGTACTTC; CDR3: CAGSRGDRDSYEQYF
V: TRBV24-1; D: .; size: .; J: TRBJ2-5; DNA: TGTGCCACCAGTGATTTGCCCAGCGGAGAGACCCAGTACTTC; CDR3: CATSDLPSGETQYF
V: TRBV6-6; D: TRBD1; size: .; J: TRBJ1-2; DNA: TGTGCCAGCAACCCAACAGGGACAGGGGGGCATGGCTACACCTTC; CDR3: CASNPTGTGGHGYTF
V: TRBV4-3; D: .; size: .; J: TRBJ2-5; DNA: TGCGCCAGCAGCCAAGATACAGGGATGGGGATGGAGACCCAGTACTTC; CDR3: CASSQDTGMGMETQYF
V: TRBV5-4; D: TRBD1; size: .; J: TRBJ1-2; DNA: TGTGCCAGCAGCTTGGCCTTAGGGGGCGGAGGTGGCTACACCTTC; CDR3: CASSLALGGGGGYTF
V: TRBV30; D: TRBD1; size: .; J: TRBJ1-4; DNA: TGTCCACTCGGCCGGACAGGGGGAGAAAAACTGTTTTTT; CDR3: CPLGRTGGEKLFF
V: TRBV10-3; D: .; size: .; J: TRBJ1-6; DNA: TGTGCCATCAGCCTGGACATGACGCGGTATCCCCTCCACTTT; CDR3: CAISLDMTRYPLHF
V: TRBV7-2; D: .; size: .; J: TRBJ2-1; DNA: TGTGCCAGCAGCTTCTCTATAAATGAGCAGTTCTTC; CDR3: CASSFSINEQFF
V: TRBV19; D: .; size: .; J: TRBJ1-2; DNA: TGTGCCAGTAGTATGCAAGTACTGGCGGGTGGCTACACCTTC; CDR3: CASSMQVLAGGYTF
V: TRBV5-4; D: .; size: .; J: TRBJ1-3; DNA: TGTGCCAGCAGCTTGGATCGGGGATTGGACACCATATATTTT; CDR3: CASSLDRGLDTIYF
V: TRBV21-1; D: .; size: .; J: TRBJ2-7; DNA: TGTGCCAGCAGCAACCTGGACAGGGACTCCTACGAGCAGTACTTC; CDR3: CASSNLDRDSYEQYF
V: TRBV19; D: .; size: .; J: TRBJ1-4; DNA: TGTGCCAGCAGGGGTCCGGGGGAAAAACTGTTTTTT; CDR3: CASRGPGEKLFF
V: TRBV11-3; D: .; size: .; J: TRBJ2-1; DNA: TGTGCCAGCAGCTTTCTCGCCGGGGATGAGCAGTTCTTC; CDR3: CASSFLAGDEQFF
V: TRBV28; D: .; size: .; J: TRBJ2-2; DNA: TGTGCCAGCAGGAGACACGACCCAAACACCGGGGAGCTGTTTTTT; CDR3: CASRRHDPNTGELFF
V: TRBV21-1; D: .; size: few; J: TRBJ1-1; DNA: TGTGCCAGCAGCAGAGTACCCTCGGACAGGGGGAACACTGAAGCTTTCTTT; CDR3: CASSRVPSDRGNTEAFF
V: TRBV12-3/TRBV12-4; D: .; size: few; J: TRBJ1-5; DNA: TGTGCCAGCAGCCCCGACGGCGGTTTGCCCCAGCATTTT; CDR3: CASSPDGGLPQHF
V: TRBV7-9; D: .; size: .; J: TRBJ2-1; DNA: TGTGCCAGCAGCCCCGGGACATCGTACAATGAGCAGTTCTTC; CDR3: CASSPGTSYNEQFF
V: TRBV6-5; D: .; size: .; J: TRBJ2-5; DNA: TGTGCCAGCAACCGGGGGGCCCACAACCAAGAGACCCAGTACTTC; CDR3: CASNRGAHNQETQYF
V: TRBV6-6; D: .; size: .; J: TRBJ1-1; DNA: TGTGCCAGCAGGCGACTACAGGGTTCAGCTTTCTTT; CDR3: CASRRLQGSAFF
V: TRBV25-1; D: .; size: .; J: TRBJ1-6; DNA: TGTGCCAGCAGTGAAGGAGGCTCCTATAATTCACCCCTCCACTTT; CDR3: CASSEGGSYNSPLHF
V: TRBV19; D: TRBD1; size: .; J: TRBJ1-3; DNA: TGTGCCAGTAGTACCCGGTGGACAGGGAGCTCTGGAAACACCATATATTTT; CDR3: CASSTRWTGSSGNTIYF
V: TRBV5-1; D: .; size: once; J: TRBJ2-7; DNA: TGCGCCAGCAGCTTCCTCCCGGGACTGATATCCTACGAGCAGTACTTC; CDR3: CASSFLPGLISYEQYF
V: TRBV7-3; D: TRBD1; size: once; J: TRBJ1-6; DNA: TGTGCCAGCAGCTTCACCGGACAGGGTTTAAGTTCACCCCTCCACTTT; CDR3: CASSFTGQGLSSPLHF
V: TRBV9; D: .; size: .; J: TRBJ1-2; DNA: TGTGCCAGCAGCCCGCAACCCTCAGGACAGACTAACTATGGCTACACCTTC; CDR3: CASSPQPSGQTNYGYTF
V: TRBV5-1; D: .; size: .; J: TRBJ1-4; DNA: TGCGCCAGCAGCTTGATTCCAGGGACTAATGAAAAACTGTTTTTT; CDR3: CASSLIPGTNEKLFF
V: TRBV7-3; D: .; size: .; J: TRBJ1-6; DNA: TGTGCCAGCAGCTTAAACAGGCCAAATTCACCCCTCCACTTT; CDR3: CASSLNRPNSPLHF